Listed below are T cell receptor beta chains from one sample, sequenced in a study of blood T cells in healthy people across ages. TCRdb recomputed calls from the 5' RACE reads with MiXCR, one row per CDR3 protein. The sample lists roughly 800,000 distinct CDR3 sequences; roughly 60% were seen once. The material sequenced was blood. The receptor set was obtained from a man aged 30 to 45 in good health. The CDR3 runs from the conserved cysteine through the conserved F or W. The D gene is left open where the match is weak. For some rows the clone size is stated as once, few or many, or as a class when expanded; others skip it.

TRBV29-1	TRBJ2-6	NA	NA	CSVGTDPSGANVPTF	TGCAGCGTTGGGACAGATCCCTCTGGGGCCAACGTCCCGACTTTC
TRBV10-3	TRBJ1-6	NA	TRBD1	CAISGDRNNSPLHF	TGTGCCATCAGTGGGGACAGAAATAATTCACCCCTCCACTTT
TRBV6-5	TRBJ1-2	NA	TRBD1	CASSSGGLNYGYTF	TGTGCCAGCAGTTCAGGGGGCTTGAACTATGGCTACACCTTC
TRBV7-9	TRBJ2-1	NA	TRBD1	CASSLTTGERRYNEQFF	TGTGCCAGCAGCTTAACGACAGGGGAACGGCGCTACAATGAGCAGTTCTTC
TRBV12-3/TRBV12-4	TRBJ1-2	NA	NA	CASSLTAWGYTF	TGTGCCAGCAGTTTAACTGCCTGGGGCTACACCTTC
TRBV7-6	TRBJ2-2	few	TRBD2	CASSLLGGGPGELFF	TGTGCCAGCAGCTTATTGGGCGGGGGACCCGGGGAGCTGTTTTTT
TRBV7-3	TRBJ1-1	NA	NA	CASSQDRMNTEAFF	TGTGCCAGCAGCCAAGACAGAATGAACACTGAAGCTTTCTTT
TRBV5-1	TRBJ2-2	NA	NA	CASTPRDTGELFF	TGCGCCAGCACCCCCAGGGACACCGGGGAGCTGTTTTTT
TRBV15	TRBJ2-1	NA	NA	CATKNPIAQFF	TGTGCCACCAAAAACCCAATCGCGCAGTTCTTC
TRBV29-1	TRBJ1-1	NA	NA	CSVAGEAEAFF	TGCAGCGTTGCAGGTGAGGCTGAAGCTTTCTTT
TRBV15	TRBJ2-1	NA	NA	CATSRVSGSDEQFF	TGTGCCACCAGCAGAGTATCAGGTTCGGATGAGCAGTTCTTC
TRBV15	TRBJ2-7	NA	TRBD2	CATSGEGLTNYEQYF	TGTGCCACCAGCGGGGAGGGACTAACTAACTACGAGCAGTACTTC
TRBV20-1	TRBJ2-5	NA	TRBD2	CSARETSGRNEQYF	TGCAGTGCTAGAGAGACTAGCGGTAGAAATGAGCAGTACTTC
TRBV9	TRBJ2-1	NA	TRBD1	CASSTEVRDRVRNEQFF	TGTGCCAGCAGCACCGAGGTGCGGGACAGGGTTAGGAATGAGCAGTTCTTC
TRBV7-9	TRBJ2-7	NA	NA	CASSGTRSSYEQYF	TGTGCCAGCAGCGGAACTAGGAGCTCCTACGAGCAGTACTTC
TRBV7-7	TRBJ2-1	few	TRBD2	CASSPRLAGGEQFF	TGTGCTAGCAGCCCCAGACTAGCGGGGGGTGAGCAGTTCTTC
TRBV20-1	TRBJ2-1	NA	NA	CSARGPGLRSHEQFF	TGCAGTGCTAGAGGACCCGGACTACGATCCCATGAGCAGTTCTTC
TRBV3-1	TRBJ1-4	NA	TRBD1	CASSHVGTGVNEKLFF	TGTGCCAGCAGCCATGTAGGGACAGGGGTTAATGAAAAACTGTTTTTT
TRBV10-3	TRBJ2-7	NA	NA	CAIRDGASSYEQYF	TGTGCCATCCGAGACGGGGCTAGCTCCTACGAGCAGTACTTC
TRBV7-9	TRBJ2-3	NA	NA	CASSFLRAPTDTQYF	TGTGCCAGCAGCTTTCTGCGGGCCCCCACAGATACGCAGTATTTT
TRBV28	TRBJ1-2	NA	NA	CASSITRSRDYGYTF	TGTGCCAGCAGTATAACCCGTTCAAGAGACTATGGCTACACCTTC
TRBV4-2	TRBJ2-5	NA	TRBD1	CASSRPGQGQETQYF	TGTGCCAGCAGCCGACCGGGACAGGGACAAGAGACCCAGTACTTC
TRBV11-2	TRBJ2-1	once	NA	CASSSGTDARRSGQFF	TGTGCCAGCAGCTCCGGGACGGACGCCCGCCGAAGTGGGCAGTTCTTC
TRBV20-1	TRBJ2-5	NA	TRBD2	CSAGTSGESQETQYF	TGCAGTGCGGGGACTAGCGGGGAGTCCCAAGAGACCCAGTACTTC
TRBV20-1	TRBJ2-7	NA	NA	CSAPRPTSYEQYF	TGCAGTGCTCCCAGGCCGACCTCCTACGAGCAGTACTTC
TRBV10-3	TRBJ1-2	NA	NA	CAIRIAGKEDGYTF	TGTGCCATCAGGATCGCAGGGAAGGAGGATGGCTACACCTTC
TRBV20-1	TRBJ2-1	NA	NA	CSARDFYSGHEQFF	TGCAGTGCTAGAGATTTTTATAGCGGCCATGAGCAGTTCTTC
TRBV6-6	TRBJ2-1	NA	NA	CASSYPLGGSHNEQFF	TGTGCCAGCAGTTACCCACTCGGGGGCTCCCACAATGAGCAGTTCTTC
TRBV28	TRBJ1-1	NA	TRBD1	CASSRGTGVEEAFF	TGTGCCAGCAGCCGAGGGACAGGGGTTGAGGAAGCTTTCTTT
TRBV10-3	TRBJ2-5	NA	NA	CAISGGIGETQYF	TGTGCCATCAGTGGGGGGATAGGAGAGACCCAGTACTTC
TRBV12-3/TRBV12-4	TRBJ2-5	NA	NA	CASSRVLSGVRETQYF	TGTGCCAGCAGTAGAGTTCTGTCGGGGGTCAGAGAGACCCAGTACTTC
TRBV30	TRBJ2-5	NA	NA	CAWSDPGTQETQYF	TGTGCCTGGAGTGACCCTGGGACCCAAGAGACCCAGTACTTC
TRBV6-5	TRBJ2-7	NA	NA	CAGSYSTGLTREQYF	TGTGCCGGCAGTTACTCTACAGGGTTGACCAGGGAGCAGTACTTC
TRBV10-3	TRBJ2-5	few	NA	CAISHPGRGETQYF	TGTGCCATCAGCCACCCAGGACGGGGAGAGACCCAGTACTTC
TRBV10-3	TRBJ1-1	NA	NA	CASTDVMNTEAFF	TGTGCCTCAACTGATGTCATGAACACTGAAGCTTTCTTT
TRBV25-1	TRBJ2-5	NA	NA	CASGGPNQETQYF	TGTGCCAGCGGTGGGCCCAACCAAGAGACCCAGTACTTC
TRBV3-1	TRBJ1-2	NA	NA	CASRQGGSTNGYTF	TGTGCCAGCAGGCAGGGAGGAAGCACAAATGGCTACACCTTC
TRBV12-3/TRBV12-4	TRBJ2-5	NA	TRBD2	CASSPPSGGEETQYF	TGTGCCAGCAGTCCCCCTAGCGGGGGGGAAGAGACCCAGTACTTC
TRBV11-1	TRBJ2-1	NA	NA	CASSLGPIGAVSYNEQFF	TGTGCCAGCAGCTTAGGGCCAATAGGGGCGGTCTCCTACAATGAGCAGTTCTTC
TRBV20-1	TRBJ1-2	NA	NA	CSAMTGPINYGYTF	TGCAGTGCAATGACAGGACCCATTAACTATGGCTACACCTTC
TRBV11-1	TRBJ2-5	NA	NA	CASSSGRGDQETQYF	TGTGCCAGCAGCTCCGGAAGGGGGGATCAAGAGACCCAGTACTTC
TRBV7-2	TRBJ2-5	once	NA	CAIKSPQETQYF	TGTGCCATCAAGAGTCCCCAAGAGACCCAGTACTTC
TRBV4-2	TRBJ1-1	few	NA	CASSQGDRENTEAFF	TGTGCCAGCAGCCAAGGGGACCGGGAGAACACTGAAGCTTTCTTT
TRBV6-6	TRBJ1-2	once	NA	CASSYKGGDYGYTF	TGTGCCAGCAGTTACAAGGGAGGGGACTATGGCTACACCTTC
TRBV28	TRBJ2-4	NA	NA	CASRDSQQGRDIQYF	TGTGCCAGCAGGGACTCCCAACAGGGCCGGGACATTCAGTACTTC
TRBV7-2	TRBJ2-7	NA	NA	CASSLDWGSSYEQYF	TGTGCCAGCAGCTTGGATTGGGGGAGCTCCTACGAGCAGTACTTC
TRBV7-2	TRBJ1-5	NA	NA	CASSFSGRNQPQHF	TGTGCCAGCAGCTTCAGCGGTCGCAATCAGCCCCAGCATTTT